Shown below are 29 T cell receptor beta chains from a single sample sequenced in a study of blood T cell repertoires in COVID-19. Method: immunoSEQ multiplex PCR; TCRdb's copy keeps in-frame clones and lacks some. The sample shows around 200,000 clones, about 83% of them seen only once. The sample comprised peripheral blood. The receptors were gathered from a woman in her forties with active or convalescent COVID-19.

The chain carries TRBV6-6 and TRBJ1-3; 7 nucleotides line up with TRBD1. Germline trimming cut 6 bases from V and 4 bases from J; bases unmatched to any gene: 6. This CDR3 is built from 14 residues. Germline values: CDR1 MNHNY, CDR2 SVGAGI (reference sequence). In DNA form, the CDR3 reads TGTGCCAGCAGGATAGACAGGGAGGGAAACACCATATATTTT. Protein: CASRIDREGNTIYF.

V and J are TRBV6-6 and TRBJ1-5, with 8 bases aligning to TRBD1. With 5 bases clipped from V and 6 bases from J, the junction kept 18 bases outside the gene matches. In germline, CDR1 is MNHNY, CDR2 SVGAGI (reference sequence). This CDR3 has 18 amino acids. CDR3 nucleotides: TGTGCCAGCAGTCCCTCGGGACAGGCAACGACCTTGGGTCAGCCCCAGCATTTT. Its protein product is CASSPSGQATTLGQPQHF.

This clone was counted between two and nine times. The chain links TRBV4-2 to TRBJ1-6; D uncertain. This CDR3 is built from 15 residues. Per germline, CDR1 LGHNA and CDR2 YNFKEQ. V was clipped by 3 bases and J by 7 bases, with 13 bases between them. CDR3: CASSQPSPTNSPLHF. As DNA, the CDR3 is TGTGCCAGCAGCCAGCCTAGTCCAACCAATTCACCCCTCCACTTT.

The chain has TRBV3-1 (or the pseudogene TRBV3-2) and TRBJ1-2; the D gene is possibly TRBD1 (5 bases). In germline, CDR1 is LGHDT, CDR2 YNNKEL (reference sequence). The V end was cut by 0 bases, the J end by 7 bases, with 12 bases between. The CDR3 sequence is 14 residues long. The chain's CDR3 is CASSQEEQDGGYTF. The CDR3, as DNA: TGTGCCAGCAGCCAAGAAGAACAGGATGGTGGCTACACCTTC.

The CDR3 here is CASSFGRNIQYF. The CDR3 nucleotides are TGTGCCAGCAGTTTTGGGAGGAACATTCAGTACTTC. This chain connects TRBV12-3 or TRBV12-4 to TRBJ2-4, with D maybe TRBD2 (6 bases). Trimming removed 3 bases from V and 7 bases from J, with 7 bases in between. CDR3 size: 12 residues.

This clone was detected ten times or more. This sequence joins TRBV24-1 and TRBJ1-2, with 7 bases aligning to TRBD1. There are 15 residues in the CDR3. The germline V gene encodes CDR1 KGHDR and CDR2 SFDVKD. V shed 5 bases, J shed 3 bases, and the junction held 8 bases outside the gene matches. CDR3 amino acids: CATSGSGQAHYGYTF. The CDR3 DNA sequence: TGTGCCACCAGTGGATCAGGACAGGCCCACTATGGCTACACCTTC.

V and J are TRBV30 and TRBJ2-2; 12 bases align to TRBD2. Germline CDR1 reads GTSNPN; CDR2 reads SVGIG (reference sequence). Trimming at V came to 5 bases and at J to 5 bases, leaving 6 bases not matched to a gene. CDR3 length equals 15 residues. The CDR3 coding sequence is TGTGCCTGGGGACTAGCGGGACACTTTACCGGGGAGCTGTTTTTT. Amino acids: CAWGLAGHFTGELFF.

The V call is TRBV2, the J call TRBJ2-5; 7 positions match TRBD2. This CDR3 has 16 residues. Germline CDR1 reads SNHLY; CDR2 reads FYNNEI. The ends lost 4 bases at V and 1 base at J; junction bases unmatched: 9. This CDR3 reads CASSADSRGVQETQYF. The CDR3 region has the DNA TGTGCCAGCAGTGCTGACTCACGGGGGGTCCAAGAGACCCAGTACTTC.

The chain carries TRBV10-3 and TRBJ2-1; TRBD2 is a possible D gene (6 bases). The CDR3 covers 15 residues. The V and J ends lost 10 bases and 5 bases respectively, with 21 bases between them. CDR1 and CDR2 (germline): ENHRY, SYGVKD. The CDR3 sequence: CATTWGGTMDNEQFF. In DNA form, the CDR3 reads TGTGCCACCACATGGGGCGGGACGATGGACAATGAGCAGTTCTTC.

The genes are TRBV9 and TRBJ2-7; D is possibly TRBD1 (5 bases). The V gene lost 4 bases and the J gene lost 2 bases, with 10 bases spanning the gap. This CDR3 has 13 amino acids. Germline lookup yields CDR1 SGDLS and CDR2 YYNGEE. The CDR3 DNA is TGTGCCAGCAGCTTGACGGACACCTACGAGCAGTACTTC. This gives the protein CASSLTDTYEQYF.

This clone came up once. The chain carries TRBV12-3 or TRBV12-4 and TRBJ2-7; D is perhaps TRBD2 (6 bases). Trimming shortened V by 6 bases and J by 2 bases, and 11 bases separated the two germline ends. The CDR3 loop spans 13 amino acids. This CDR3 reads CASSASGPYEQYF. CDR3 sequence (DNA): TGTGCCAGCAGCGCCAGCGGGCCCTACGAGCAGTACTTC.

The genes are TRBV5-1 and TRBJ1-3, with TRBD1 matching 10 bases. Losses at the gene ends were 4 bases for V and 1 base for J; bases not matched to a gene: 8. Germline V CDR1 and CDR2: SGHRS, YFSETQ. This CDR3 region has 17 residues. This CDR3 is CASSLKTGGFSGNTIYF. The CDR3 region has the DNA TGCGCCAGCAGCCTTAAGACAGGGGGCTTTTCTGGAAACACCATATATTTT.

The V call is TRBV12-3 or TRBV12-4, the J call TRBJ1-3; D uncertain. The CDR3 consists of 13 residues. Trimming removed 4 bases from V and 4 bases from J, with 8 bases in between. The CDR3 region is CASSSSVGNTIYF. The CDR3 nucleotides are TGTGCCAGCAGTTCCTCAGTCGGAAACACCATATATTTT.

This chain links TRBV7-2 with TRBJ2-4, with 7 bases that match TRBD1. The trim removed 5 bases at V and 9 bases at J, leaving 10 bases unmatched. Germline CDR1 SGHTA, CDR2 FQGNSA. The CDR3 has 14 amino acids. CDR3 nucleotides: TGTGCCAGCAGCCCGAGGGACAGTCCTTCCATTCAGTACTTC. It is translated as CASSPRDSPSIQYF.

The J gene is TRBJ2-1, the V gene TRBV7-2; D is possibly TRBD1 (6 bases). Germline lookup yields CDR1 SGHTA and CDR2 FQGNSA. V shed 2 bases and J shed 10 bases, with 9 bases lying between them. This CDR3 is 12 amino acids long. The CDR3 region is CASSLRQDEQFF. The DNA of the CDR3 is TGTGCCAGCAGCTTAAGACAGGACGAGCAGTTCTTC. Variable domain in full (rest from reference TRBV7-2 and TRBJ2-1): GAGVSQSPSNKVTEKGKDVELRCDPISGHTALYWYRQSLGQGLEFLIYFQGNSAPDKSGLPSDRFSAERTGGSVSTLTIQRTQQEDSAVYLCASSLRQDEQFFGPGTRLTVL.

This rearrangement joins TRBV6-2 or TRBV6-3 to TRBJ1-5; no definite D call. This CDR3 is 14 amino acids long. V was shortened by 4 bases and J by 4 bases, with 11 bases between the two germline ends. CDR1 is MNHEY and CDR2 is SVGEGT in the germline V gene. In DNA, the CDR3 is TGTGCCAGCAGTTCGTACAACCAAAATCAGCCCCAGCATTTT. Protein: CASSSYNQNQPQHF.

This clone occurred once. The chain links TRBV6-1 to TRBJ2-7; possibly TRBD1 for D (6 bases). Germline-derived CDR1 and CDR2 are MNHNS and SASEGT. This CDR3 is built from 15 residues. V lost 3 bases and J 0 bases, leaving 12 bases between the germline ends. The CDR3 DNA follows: TGTGCCAGCAGTGATATCGGGACACTCTCCTACGAGCAGTACTTC. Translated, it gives CASSDIGTLSYEQYF.

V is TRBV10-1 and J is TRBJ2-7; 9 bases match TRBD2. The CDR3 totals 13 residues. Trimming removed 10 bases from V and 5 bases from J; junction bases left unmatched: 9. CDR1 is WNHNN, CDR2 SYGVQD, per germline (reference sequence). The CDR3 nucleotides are TGCGCCACCCGGGATAGCGGGGGAGACGAGCAGTACTTC. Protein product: CATRDSGGDEQYF.

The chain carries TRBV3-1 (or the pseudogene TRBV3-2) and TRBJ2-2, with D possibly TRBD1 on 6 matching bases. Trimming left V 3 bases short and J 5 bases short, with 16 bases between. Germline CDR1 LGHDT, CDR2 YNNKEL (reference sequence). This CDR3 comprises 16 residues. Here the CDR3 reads CASSQWRQGKTGELFF. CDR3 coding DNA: TGTGCCAGCAGCCAGTGGCGGCAGGGGAAGACCGGGGAGCTGTTTTTT.

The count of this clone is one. CDR3 protein: CASSRWDRVFSGANVLTF. The CDR3 nucleotides are TGTGCCAGCAGCCGTTGGGACAGGGTATTCTCTGGGGCCAACGTCCTGACTTTC. The chain uses TRBV7-8 and TRBJ2-6, with 9 bases lining up with TRBD1. Losses at the gene ends were 5 bases for V and 0 bases for J; bases not matched to a gene: 8. CDR3 length: 18 amino acids. The germline V gene encodes CDR1 SGHVS and CDR2 FQNEAQ. Together with reference TRBV7-8 and TRBJ2-6, the CDR3 gives the full variable domain: GAGVSQSPRYKVAKRGQDVALRCDPISGHVSLFWYQQALGQGPEFLTYFQNEAQLDKSGLPSDRFFAERPEGSVSTLKIQRTQQEDSAVYLCASSRWDRVFSGANVLTFGAGSRLTVL.

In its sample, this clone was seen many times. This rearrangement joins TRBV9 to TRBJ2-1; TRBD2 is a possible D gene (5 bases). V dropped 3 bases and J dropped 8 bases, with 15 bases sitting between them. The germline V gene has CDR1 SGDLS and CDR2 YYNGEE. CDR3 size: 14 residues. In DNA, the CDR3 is TGTGCCAGCAGCGAGAACGAGGGCCCCGATGAGCAGTTCTTC. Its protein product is CASSENEGPDEQFF.

CDR3 sequence: CASSSHMNTEAFF. CDR3 coding DNA: TGTGCCAGCAGCTCGCACATGAACACTGAAGCTTTCTTT. The chain couples TRBV7-3 to TRBJ1-1; D gene uncertain. V was cut by 4 bases and J by 0 bases, with 6 bases left in between. Germline V gene lookup returns CDR1 SGHTA and CDR2 FQGTGA. The CDR3 is 13 amino acids.

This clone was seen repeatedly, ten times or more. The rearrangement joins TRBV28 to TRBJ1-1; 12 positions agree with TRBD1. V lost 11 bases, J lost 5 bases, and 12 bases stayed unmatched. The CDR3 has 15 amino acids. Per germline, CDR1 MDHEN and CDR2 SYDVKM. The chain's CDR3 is CASQPGQGARTEAFF. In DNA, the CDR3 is TGTGCCTCACAACCGGGACAGGGGGCAAGAACTGAAGCTTTCTTT.

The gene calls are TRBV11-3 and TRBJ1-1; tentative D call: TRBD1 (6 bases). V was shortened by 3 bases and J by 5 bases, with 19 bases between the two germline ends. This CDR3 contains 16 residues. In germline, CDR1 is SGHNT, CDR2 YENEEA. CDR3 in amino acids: CASSFELITGWTEAFF. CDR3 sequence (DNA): TGTGCCAGCAGCTTTGAACTTATTACAGGGTGGACTGAAGCTTTCTTT.

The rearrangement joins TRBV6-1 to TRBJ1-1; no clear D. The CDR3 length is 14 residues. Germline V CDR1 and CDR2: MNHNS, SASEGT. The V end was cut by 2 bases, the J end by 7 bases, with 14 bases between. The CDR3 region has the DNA TGTGCCAGCAGTGAACCCTACCCAGGTAGTGAAGCTTTCTTT. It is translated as CASSEPYPGSEAFF.

Here the CDR3 reads CASSILGQGTGTEAFF. For the CDR3, the DNA is TGTGCCAGTAGTATCTTGGGACAGGGGACGGGAACTGAAGCTTTCTTT. The rearrangement links TRBV19 to TRBJ1-1, with TRBD1 matching over 10 bases. The CDR3 consists of 16 residues. In germline, CDR1 is LNHDA, CDR2 SQIVND (reference sequence). V lost 3 bases and J lost 5; bases outside the gene matches: 9.

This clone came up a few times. DNA of the CDR3: TGTGCCAGCAGTTCCGGGACTAGCGGTTATACGCAGTATTTT. This translates into CASSSGTSGYTQYF. The chain couples TRBV28 to TRBJ2-3; 11 bases align to TRBD2. Germline loops: CDR1 MDHEN, CDR2 SYDVKM. After removal of 4 bases from V and 7 bases from J, the junction contained 4 bases not matched to a gene. CDR3 length: 14 residues.

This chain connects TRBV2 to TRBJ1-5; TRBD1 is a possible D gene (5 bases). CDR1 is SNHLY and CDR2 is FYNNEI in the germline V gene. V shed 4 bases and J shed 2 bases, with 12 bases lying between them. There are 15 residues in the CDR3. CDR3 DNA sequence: TGTGCCAGCAGTGGGGGACCTAGCGGCAATCAGCCCCAGCATTTT. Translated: CASSGGPSGNQPQHF.

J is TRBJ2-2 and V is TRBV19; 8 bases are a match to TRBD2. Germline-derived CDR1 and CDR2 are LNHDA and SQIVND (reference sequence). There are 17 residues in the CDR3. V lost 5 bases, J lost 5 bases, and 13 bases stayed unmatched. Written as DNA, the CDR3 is TGTGCCAGTAGTGTGGGCCCCGGGACTAGTACGACCGGGGAGCTGTTTTTT. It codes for CASSVGPGTSTTGELFF.